The rows below give T cell receptor beta chains drawn from one sample of a study of blood T cell repertoires in COVID-19. Produced via immunoSEQ multiplex PCR; TCRdb's table is partial and in-frame only. This table has approximately 410,000 clones, about nine tenths appearing once. The sequencing sample was made of peripheral blood. The receptors come from a woman in her twenties or thirties with active or convalescent COVID-19. The CDR3 runs from the conserved cysteine through the conserved F or W. Each record gives: clone size, V gene, D gene, J gene, CDR3 DNA, CDR3 protein. D genes are given only for firm matches. Clone size is stated in some rows and not others, as once, few, many or a class when expanded.

.	TRBV10-3	TRBD1	TRBJ2-2	TGTGCCATCAGTTCACAGGGGCCGGGGACCGGGGAGCTGTTTTTT	CAISSQGPGTGELFF
.	TRBV3-1/TRBV3-2	.	TRBJ1-2	TGTGCCAGCAGCCCAGGGGCCGGCTATGGCTACACCTTC	CASSPGAGYGYTF
.	TRBV4-1	.	TRBJ1-1	TGCGCCAGCAGCCAAGGTACATCTGAAGCTTTCTTT	CASSQGTSEAFF
.	TRBV3-1/TRBV3-2	TRBD2	TRBJ2-1	TGTGCCAGCAGCCAAAGACTAGCGGGAAATGAGCAGTTCTTC	CASSQRLAGNEQFF
.	TRBV5-1	.	TRBJ2-6	TGCGCCAGCAGTAAGCAGGAATTCTCTGGGGCCAACGTCCTGACTTTC	CASSKQEFSGANVLTF
few	TRBV4-1	.	TRBJ1-4	TGCGCCAGCAGCCAAGTTCAGTCTAATGAAAAACTGTTTTTT	CASSQVQSNEKLFF
.	TRBV2	TRBD1	TRBJ1-2	TGTGCCAGCATTCTACAGGGGGCTGCTGGCTACACCTTC	CASILQGAAGYTF
.	TRBV27	TRBD1	TRBJ2-2	TGTGCCAGCAGTTTATCGGACAGGTTCACCGGGGAGCTGTTTTTT	CASSLSDRFTGELFF
.	TRBV27	.	TRBJ2-1	TGTGCCAGCCAGGGGAGCTCCTACAATGAGCAGTTCTTC	CASQGSSYNEQFF
.	TRBV3-1/TRBV3-2	TRBD1	TRBJ2-7	TGTGCCAGCAGCCAAGGGTCAGGGGGCTACGAGCAGTACTTC	CASSQGSGGYEQYF
once	TRBV11-2	TRBD2	TRBJ2-7	TGTGCCAGCAGCCTTGATGGACTAGCGGGAGTCCCGTACGAGCAGTACTTC	CASSLDGLAGVPYEQYF
.	TRBV19	.	TRBJ2-2	TGTGCCAGTCATACAGAAATACTGGGCACCGGGGAGCTGTTTTTT	CASHTEILGTGELFF
.	TRBV3-1/TRBV3-2	TRBD1	TRBJ2-2	TGTGCCAGCAGCCAGGGTGGGACAGTTCAGCGAGGGGAGCTGTTTTTT	CASSQGGTVQRGELFF
.	TRBV5-1	TRBD2	TRBJ2-1	TGCGCCAGCAGCTTGGCTAGCGGGGGGGCATACAATGAGCAGTTCTTC	CASSLASGGAYNEQFF
.	TRBV4-2	.	TRBJ1-6	TGTGCCAGCAGCCCTGGGGGGGCCAATAATTCACCCCTCCACTTT	CASSPGGANNSPLHF
.	TRBV18	.	TRBJ1-1	TGTGCCAGCTCACCATTATCCGGGTCGGTTGAAGCTTTCTTT	CASSPLSGSVEAFF
.	TRBV5-1	TRBD1	TRBJ2-5	TGCGCCAGCAGCTTGGGGGCGACAGGGGTCGGGGAGACCCAGTACTTC	CASSLGATGVGETQYF
.	TRBV5-6	.	TRBJ2-2	TGTGCCAGCAGCGGTCGAGCGGCGAACACCGGGGAGCTGTTTTTT	CASSGRAANTGELFF
.	TRBV30	.	TRBJ1-2	TGTGCCTGGAGTGTACCCCTCACACGCTACACCTTC	CAWSVPLTRYTF
.	TRBV5-1	TRBD1	TRBJ1-2	TGCGCCAGCAGGACAGGGAACTATGGCTACACCTTC	CASRTGNYGYTF
.	TRBV10-1	.	TRBJ1-1	TGCGCCAGCATTATCAGGGGAAAGAACACTGAAGCTTTCTTT	CASIIRGKNTEAFF
.	TRBV5-6	.	TRBJ2-7	TGTGCCAGCAGCTTCGCCAGGAAACACTTCTACGAGCAGTACTTC	CASSFARKHFYEQYF
.	TRBV27	.	TRBJ2-5	TGTGCCAGCAGTTTATCGTTTAGCAGGGGTACAAGTCAAGAGACCCAGTACTTC	CASSLSFSRGTSQETQYF
.	TRBV10-3	TRBD2	TRBJ2-4	TGTGCCATCAGTGAGTCCGGGGGGTCTATAGCCAAAAACATTCAGTACTTC	CAISESGGSIAKNIQYF
once	TRBV5-4	TRBD2	TRBJ2-3	TGTGCCGGTACTAGCGGGGGGACAGCAGATACGCAGTATTTT	CAGTSGGTADTQYF
.	TRBV11-2	.	TRBJ1-1	TGTGCCAGCAGCACCAGCGGCAGGGGGAACACTGAAGCTTTCTTT	CASSTSGRGNTEAFF
.	TRBV5-1	TRBD2	TRBJ2-2	TGCGCCAGCGGACTAGCGGGGGGGCCAGGTACCGGGGAGCTGTTTTTT	CASGLAGGPGTGELFF
.	TRBV14	.	TRBJ1-1	TGTGCCAGCAGCGTTACGGGGGGCACCTCCCTTACCATGAACACTGAAGCTTTCTTT	CASSVTGGTSLTMNTEAFF
.	TRBV4-1	TRBD1	TRBJ2-5	TGCGCCAGCAGCCAAGGGACAGGAGAGACCCAGTACTTC	CASSQGTGETQYF
.	TRBV27	TRBD1	TRBJ2-2	TGTGCCAGCAGTTCGTATACCTCAGGGGGCAGGATCGGGGAGCTGTTTTTT	CASSSYTSGGRIGELFF
.	TRBV12-2	.	TRBJ1-3	TGTGCAAGTCGCTTAGGTCCCGGGAGGGGACGTGGAAACACCATATATTTT	CASRLGPGRGRGNTIYF
.	TRBV20-1	TRBD1	TRBJ1-2	TGCAGTGCAACAGGGGACTATGGCTACACCTTC	CSATGDYGYTF
.	TRBV6-5	.	TRBJ1-5	TGTGCCAGCAGTTATAGTAGCAATCAGCCCCAGCATTTT	CASSYSSNQPQHF
.	TRBV3-1/TRBV3-2	TRBD2	TRBJ2-1	TGTGCCAGCAGCCCTAGTTTTAGTGGAGCGGGGGTTTTCAATGAGCAGTTCTTC	CASSPSFSGAGVFNEQFF
.	TRBV9	TRBD2	TRBJ2-2	TGTGCCGGCAGCGGGAGATCTAACACCGGGGAGCTGTTTTTT	CAGSGRSNTGELFF
.	TRBV28	.	TRBJ2-5	TGTGCCAGCAGGCTCGGGACTTTGGAGACCCAGTACTTC	CASRLGTLETQYF
.	TRBV7-2	.	TRBJ2-7	TGTGCCAGCAGCCCCGGGAGTTTCTACGAGCAGTACTTC	CASSPGSFYEQYF
once	TRBV5-1	.	TRBJ1-6	TGCGCCAGTACCCCGCGGGGGGAAGATCGGTCACCCCTCCACTTT	CASTPRGEDRSPLHF
few	TRBV7-8	.	TRBJ1-1	TGTGCCAGCAGCCCGGGAATGAACACTGAAGCTTTCTTT	CASSPGMNTEAFF
once	TRBV21-1	.	TRBJ1-2	TGTGCCAGCAGCACTGGACAGGTATCGGTTGGCTACACCTTC	CASSTGQVSVGYTF
.	TRBV29-1	.	TRBJ1-1	TGCAGCGTCTCGAGGAGCGACACTGAAGCTTTCTTT	CSVSRSDTEAFF
.	TRBV6-2/TRBV6-3	.	TRBJ2-7	TGTGCCAGCAGTAGACCAACTACTAGTTACGAGCAGTACTTC	CASSRPTTSYEQYF